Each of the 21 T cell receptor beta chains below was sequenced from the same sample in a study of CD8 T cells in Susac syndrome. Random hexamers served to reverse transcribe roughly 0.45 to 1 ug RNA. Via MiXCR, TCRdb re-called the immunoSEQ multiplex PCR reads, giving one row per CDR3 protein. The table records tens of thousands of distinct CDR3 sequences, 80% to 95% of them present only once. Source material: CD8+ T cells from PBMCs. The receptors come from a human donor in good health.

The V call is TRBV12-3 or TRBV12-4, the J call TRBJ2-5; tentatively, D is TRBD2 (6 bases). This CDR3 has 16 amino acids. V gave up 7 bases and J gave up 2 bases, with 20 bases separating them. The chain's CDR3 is CASKVGGTGKQETQYF. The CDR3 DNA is TGTGCCAGCAAGGTGGGGGGAACGGGGAAACAAGAGACCCAGTACTTC.

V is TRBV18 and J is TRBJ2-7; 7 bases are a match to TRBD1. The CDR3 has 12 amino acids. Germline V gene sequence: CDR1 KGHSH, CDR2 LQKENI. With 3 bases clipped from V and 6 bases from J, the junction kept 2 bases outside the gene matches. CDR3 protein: CASSPTGPEQYF. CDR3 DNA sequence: TGTGCCAGCTCACCGACAGGGCCCGAGCAGTACTTC.

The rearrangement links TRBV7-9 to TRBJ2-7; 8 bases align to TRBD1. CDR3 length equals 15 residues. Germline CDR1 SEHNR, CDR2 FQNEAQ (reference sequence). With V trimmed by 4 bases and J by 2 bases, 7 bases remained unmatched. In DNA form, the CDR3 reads TGTGCCAGCAGCTCGGACAGGGTAAAGACCTACGAGCAGTACTTC. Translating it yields CASSSDRVKTYEQYF.

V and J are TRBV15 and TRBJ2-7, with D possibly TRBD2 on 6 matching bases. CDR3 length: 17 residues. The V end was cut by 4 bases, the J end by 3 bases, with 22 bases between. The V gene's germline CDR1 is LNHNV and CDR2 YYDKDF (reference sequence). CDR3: CATSTLPPAGPFYEQYF. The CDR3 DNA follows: TGTGCCACCAGCACCCTACCCCCAGCGGGCCCTTTCTACGAGCAGTACTTC.

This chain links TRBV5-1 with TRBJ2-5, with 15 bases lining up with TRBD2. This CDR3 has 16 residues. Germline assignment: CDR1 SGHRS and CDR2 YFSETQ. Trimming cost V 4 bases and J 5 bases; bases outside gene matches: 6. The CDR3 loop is CASSKGLAGGEETQYF. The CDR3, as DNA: TGCGCCAGCAGCAAGGGACTAGCGGGAGGAGAGGAGACCCAGTACTTC.

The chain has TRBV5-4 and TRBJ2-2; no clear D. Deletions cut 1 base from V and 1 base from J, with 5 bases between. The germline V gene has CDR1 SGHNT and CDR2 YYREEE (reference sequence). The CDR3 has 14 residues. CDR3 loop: CASSLFGNTGELFF. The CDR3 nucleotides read TGTGCCAGCAGCTTGTTCGGGAACACCGGGGAGCTGTTTTTT. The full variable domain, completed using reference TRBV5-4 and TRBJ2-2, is ETGVTQSPTHLIKTRGQQVTLRCSSQSGHNTVSWYQQALGQGPQFIFQYYREEENGRGNFPPRFSGLQFPNYSSELNVNALELDDSALYLCASSLFGNTGELFFGEGSRLTVL.

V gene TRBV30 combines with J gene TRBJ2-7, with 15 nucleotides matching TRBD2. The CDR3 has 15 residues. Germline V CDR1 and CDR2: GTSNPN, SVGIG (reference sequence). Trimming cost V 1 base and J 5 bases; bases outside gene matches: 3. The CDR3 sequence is CAWSGTSGRVDEQYF. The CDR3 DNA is TGTGCCTGGAGTGGGACTAGCGGGAGGGTTGACGAGCAGTACTTC.

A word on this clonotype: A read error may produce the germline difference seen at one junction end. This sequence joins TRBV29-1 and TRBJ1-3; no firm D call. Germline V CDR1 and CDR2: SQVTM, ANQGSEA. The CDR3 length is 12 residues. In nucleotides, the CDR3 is TGCAGCGTTGAGAACTCTGGAAACGCCATATATTTT. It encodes CSVENSGNAIYF.

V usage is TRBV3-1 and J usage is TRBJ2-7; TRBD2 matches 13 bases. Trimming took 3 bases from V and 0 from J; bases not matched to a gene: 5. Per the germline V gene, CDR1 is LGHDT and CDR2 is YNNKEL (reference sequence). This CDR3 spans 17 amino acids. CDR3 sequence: CASSHPGTSGISYEQYF. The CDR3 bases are TGTGCCAGCAGCCATCCTGGGACTAGCGGGATCTCCTACGAGCAGTACTTC.

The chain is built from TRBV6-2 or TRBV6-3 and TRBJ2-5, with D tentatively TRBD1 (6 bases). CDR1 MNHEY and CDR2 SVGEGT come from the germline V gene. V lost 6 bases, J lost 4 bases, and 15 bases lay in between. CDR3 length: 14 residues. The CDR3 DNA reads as TGTGCCAGCAGGGATTTCACAGGGAGAGAGACCCAGTACTTC. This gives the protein CASRDFTGRETQYF.

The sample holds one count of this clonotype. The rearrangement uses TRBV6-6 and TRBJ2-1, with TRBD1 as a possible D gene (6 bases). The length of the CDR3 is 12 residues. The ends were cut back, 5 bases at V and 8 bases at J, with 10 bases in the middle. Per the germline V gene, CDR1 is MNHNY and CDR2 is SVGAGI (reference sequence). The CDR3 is CASSIQGHEQFF. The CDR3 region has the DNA TGTGCCAGCAGTATACAGGGTCATGAGCAGTTCTTC.

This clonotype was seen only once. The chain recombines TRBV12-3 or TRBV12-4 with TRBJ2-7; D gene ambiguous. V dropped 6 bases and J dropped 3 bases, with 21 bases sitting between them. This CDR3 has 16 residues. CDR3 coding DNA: TGTGCCAGCAGCCCAGCCCGGTGGCAGGCTCGCTACGAGCAGTACTTC. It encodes CASSPARWQARYEQYF.

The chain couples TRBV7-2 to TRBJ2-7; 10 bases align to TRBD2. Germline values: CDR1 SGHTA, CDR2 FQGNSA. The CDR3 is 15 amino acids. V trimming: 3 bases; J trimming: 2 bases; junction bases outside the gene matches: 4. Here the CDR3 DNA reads TGTGCCAGCAGCTTTTTTAGCGGGGGGACCTACGAGCAGTACTTC. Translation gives CASSFFSGGTYEQYF.

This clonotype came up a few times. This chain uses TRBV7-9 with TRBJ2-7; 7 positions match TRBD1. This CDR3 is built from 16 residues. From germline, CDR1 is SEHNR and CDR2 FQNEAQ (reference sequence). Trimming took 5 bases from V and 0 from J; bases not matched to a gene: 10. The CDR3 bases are TGTGCCAGCAGCGTACGACAGGGTGGGGACTCCTACGAGCAGTACTTC. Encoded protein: CASSVRQGGDSYEQYF.

The CDR3 protein is CASSSRLAGAILNYEQYF. Written as DNA, the CDR3 is TGTGCCAGCAGCTCGAGACTAGCGGGAGCCATCCTCAACTACGAGCAGTACTTC. This chain links TRBV7-8 with TRBJ2-7; 12 bases are shared with TRBD2. CDR3 length: 18 amino acids. V was clipped by 4 bases and J by 3 bases; unmatched bases: 13. Germline V CDR1 and CDR2: SGHVS, FQNEAQ.

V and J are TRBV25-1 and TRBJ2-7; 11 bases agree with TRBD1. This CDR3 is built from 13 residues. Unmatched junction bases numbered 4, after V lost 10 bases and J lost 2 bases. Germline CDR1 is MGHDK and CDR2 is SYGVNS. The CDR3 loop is CATRGQGAYEQYF. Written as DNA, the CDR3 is TGTGCCACCAGGGGACAGGGGGCCTACGAGCAGTACTTC.

The CDR3 here is CASSYSMSYEQYF. DNA for the CDR3: TGTGCCAGCAGTTACTCGATGTCCTACGAGCAGTACTTC. The V and J genes are TRBV6-5 and TRBJ2-7, with D uncertain. Germline lookup yields CDR1 MNHEY and CDR2 SVGAGI. The V end was cut by 0 bases, the J end by 1 base, with 4 bases between. This CDR3 contains 13 residues.

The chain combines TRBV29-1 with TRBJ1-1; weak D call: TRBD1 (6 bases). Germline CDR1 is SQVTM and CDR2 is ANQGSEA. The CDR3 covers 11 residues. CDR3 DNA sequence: TGCAGTGGACAGCAGAACACTGAAGCTTTCTTT. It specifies CSGQQNTEAFF.

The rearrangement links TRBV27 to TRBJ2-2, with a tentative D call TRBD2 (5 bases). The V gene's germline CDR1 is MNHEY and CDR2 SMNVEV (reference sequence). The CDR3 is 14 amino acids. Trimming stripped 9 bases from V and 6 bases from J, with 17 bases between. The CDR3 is CASCGLGRPGELFF. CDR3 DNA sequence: TGTGCCAGTTGTGGACTGGGCCGACCCGGGGAGCTGTTTTTT.

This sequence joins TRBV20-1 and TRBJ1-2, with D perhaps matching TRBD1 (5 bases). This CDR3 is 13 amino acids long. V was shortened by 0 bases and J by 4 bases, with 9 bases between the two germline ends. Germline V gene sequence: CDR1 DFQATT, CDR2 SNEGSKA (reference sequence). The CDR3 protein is CSARERDLYGYTF. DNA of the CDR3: TGCAGTGCTAGAGAGCGGGACCTCTATGGCTACACCTTC.

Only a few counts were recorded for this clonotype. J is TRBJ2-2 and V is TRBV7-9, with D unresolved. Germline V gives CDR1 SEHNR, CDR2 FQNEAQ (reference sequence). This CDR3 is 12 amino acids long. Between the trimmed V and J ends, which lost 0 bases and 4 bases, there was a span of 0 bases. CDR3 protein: CASSLATGELFF. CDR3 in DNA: TGTGCCAGCAGCTTAGCCACCGGGGAGCTGTTTTTT.